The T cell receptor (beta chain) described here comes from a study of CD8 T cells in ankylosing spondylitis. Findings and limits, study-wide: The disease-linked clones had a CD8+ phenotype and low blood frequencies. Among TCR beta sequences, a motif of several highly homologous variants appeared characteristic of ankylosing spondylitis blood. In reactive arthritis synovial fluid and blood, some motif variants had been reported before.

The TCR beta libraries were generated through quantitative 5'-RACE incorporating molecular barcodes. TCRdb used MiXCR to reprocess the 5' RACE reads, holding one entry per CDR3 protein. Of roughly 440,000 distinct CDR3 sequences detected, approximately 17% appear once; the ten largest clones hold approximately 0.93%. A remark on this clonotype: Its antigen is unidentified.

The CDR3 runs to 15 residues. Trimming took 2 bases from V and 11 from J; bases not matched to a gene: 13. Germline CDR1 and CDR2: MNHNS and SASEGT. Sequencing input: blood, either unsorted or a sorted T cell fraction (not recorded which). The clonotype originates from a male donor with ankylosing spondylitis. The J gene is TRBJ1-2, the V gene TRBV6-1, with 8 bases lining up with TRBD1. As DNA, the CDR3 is TGTGCCAGCAGTGAAAACCTCCCAAGGACAGGGAGATACACCTTC. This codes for CASSENLPRTGRYTF.